The next 24 T cell receptor beta chains were all read from a single sample in a study of blood T cell repertoires in COVID-19. The protocol was immunoSEQ multiplex PCR, while the TCRdb copy is restricted to in-frame clones and leaves out a portion. Of about 94,000 clones in the sample, around two thirds were seen once. Sequencing was performed on peripheral blood. The receptors originated from a man between 65 and 85 years old with COVID-19, enrolled during active disease.

The chain joins TRBV2 to TRBJ2-1, with TRBD2 matching over 10 bases. J lost 7 bases, V lost 5 bases, and 5 bases had no gene match. CDR3 length: 14 residues. Germline CDR1 is SNHLY and CDR2 is FYNNEI. The CDR3 spells CASSIAGGTNEQFF. In nucleotides, the CDR3 is TGTGCCAGCAGTATAGCGGGAGGTACGAATGAGCAGTTCTTC.

The CDR3 region is CASSRAGTGFVETQYF. CDR3 in DNA: TGCGCCAGCAGTCGCGCCGGGACAGGGTTCGTGGAGACCCAGTACTTC. This rearrangement joins TRBV4-1 to TRBJ2-5; 9 nucleotides line up with TRBD1. Germline loops: CDR1 MGHRA, CDR2 YSYEKL. This CDR3 region has 16 residues. Trimming at V came to 6 bases and at J to 5 bases, leaving 13 bases not matched to a gene.

The chain uses TRBV10-3 and TRBJ1-4; 7 nucleotides match TRBD1. The V gene's germline CDR1 is ENHRY and CDR2 SYGVKD. J gave up 10 bases and V 9 bases, and 14 bases lay outside the gene matches. The CDR3 is 14 residues long. The CDR3 reads CAISGQVGGGKLFF. As DNA, the CDR3 is TGTGCCATATCTGGACAGGTTGGTGGCGGAAAACTGTTTTTT.

The chain joins TRBV19 to TRBJ2-3; 8 bases line up with TRBD2. This CDR3 is 16 amino acids long. Germline loops: CDR1 LNHDA, CDR2 SQIVND (reference sequence). V dropped 6 bases and J dropped 5; count of bases not matched to a gene: 13. CDR3 loop: CASRGFAGGVEDTQYF. The CDR3 nucleotides read TGTGCCAGTAGGGGCTTCGCGGGAGGTGTAGAAGATACGCAGTATTTT.

This chain joins TRBV23-1 and TRBJ1-1, with TRBD1 matching over 8 bases. TRBV23-1 is an ORF, and what it does is uncertain. Trimming removed 0 bases from V and 5 bases from J; junction bases left unmatched: 11. The CDR3 length is 17 residues. The CDR3 sequence: CASSQSRKLTGETEAFF. In DNA, the CDR3 is TGCGCCAGCAGTCAATCCCGAAAGTTGACAGGGGAGACTGAAGCTTTCTTT.

This clone appeared a single time. The rearrangement joins TRBV28 to TRBJ2-7; no clear D gene. Germline-derived CDR1 and CDR2 are MDHEN and SYDVKM. This CDR3 spans 12 amino acids. V was clipped by 5 bases and J by 7 bases, with 12 bases between them. The CDR3 nucleotides are TGTGCCAGCAGTCTACCGCAATCGGAGCAGTACTTC. This codes for CASSLPQSEQYF. Full variable domain (missing parts from reference TRBV28 and TRBJ2-7): DVKVTQSSRYLVKRTGEKVFLECVQDMDHENMFWYRQDPGLGLRLIYFSYDVKMKEKGDIPEGYSVSREKKERFSLILESASTNQTSMYLCASSLPQSEQYFGPGTRLTVT.

In this sample, this clone turned up a few times. J is TRBJ1-5 and V is TRBV18, with D possibly matching TRBD1 (6 bases). CDR3 length: 14 amino acids. V lost 5 bases, J lost 2 bases, and 10 bases lay in between. CDR1 KGHSH and CDR2 LQKENI come from the germline V gene. The CDR3 nucleotides are TGTGCCAGCTCAGACAGGCCCCGCAATCAGCCCCAGCATTTT. It specifies CASSDRPRNQPQHF. The whole variable domain, remainder taken from reference TRBV18 and TRBJ1-5, is NAGVMQNPRHLVRRRGQEARLRCSPMKGHSHVYWYRQLPEEGLKFMVYLQKENIIDESGMPKERFSAEFPKEGPSILRIQQVVRGDSAAYFCASSDRPRNQPQHFGDGTRLSIL.

The chain recombines TRBV4-3 with TRBJ2-1; tentatively, D is TRBD2 (7 bases). Germline V gene sequence: CDR1 LGHNA, CDR2 YSLEER. CDR3 size: 18 residues. V was trimmed by 1 base and J by 8 bases, leaving 24 bases between them. CDR3: CASSQVEGGGRGRYEQFF. The CDR3 DNA follows: TGCGCCAGCAGCCAAGTTGAAGGGGGGGGGCGGGGGAGGTATGAGCAGTTCTTC.

The chain couples TRBV6-5 to TRBJ2-5, with 10 positions matching TRBD2. Germline V gene sequence: CDR1 MNHEY, CDR2 SVGAGI. The CDR3 extends over 13 amino acids. Trimming removed 5 bases from V and 4 bases from J; junction bases left unmatched: 1. Written as DNA, the CDR3 is TGTGCCAGCAGTCGGACTAGCGGAGAGACCCAGTACTTC. This translates into CASSRTSGETQYF.

This clone was counted a few times. This chain joins TRBV11-3 and TRBJ2-1, with unresolved D. The germline V gene has CDR1 SGHNT and CDR2 YENEEA. This CDR3 comprises 14 residues. Trimming took 5 bases from V and 5 from J, leaving 13 bases between them. CDR3 nucleotides: TGTGCCAGCAGCCTCGATTGGCCCGACAATGAGCAGTTCTTC. Translated, it gives CASSLDWPDNEQFF.

V usage is TRBV6-2 or TRBV6-3 and J usage is TRBJ2-1; possible D gene TRBD2, 6 bases. The CDR3 length is 17 residues. Germline CDR1 reads MNHEY; CDR2 reads SVGEGT. V was cut by 0 bases and J by 0 bases, with 12 bases left in between. CDR3 coding DNA: TGTGCCAGCAGTTACTCGATAGCGGATCTCTCCTACAATGAGCAGTTCTTC. This codes for CASSYSIADLSYNEQFF.

This chain joins TRBV2 and TRBJ2-3, with D perhaps TRBD1 (5 bases). V lost 0 bases to trimming and J lost 4 bases, with 14 bases between them. Germline lookup yields CDR1 SNHLY and CDR2 FYNNEI. CDR3 size: 16 residues. The CDR3 here is CASSEAKQDGADTQYF. The CDR3 coding sequence is TGTGCCAGCAGTGAAGCGAAACAGGATGGGGCAGATACGCAGTATTTT.

The chain's CDR3 is CASSLGRGDEQFF. Written as DNA, the CDR3 is TGTGCCAGCAGCTTAGGTAGGGGCGATGAGCAGTTCTTC. V gene TRBV11-2 combines with J gene TRBJ2-1, with a tentative D call TRBD1 (5 bases). The V gene's germline CDR1 is SGHAT and CDR2 FQNNGV. The CDR3 consists of 13 residues. Between the trimmed V and J ends, which lost 1 base and 8 bases, there was a span of 9 bases.

The chain employs TRBV6-2 or TRBV6-3 and TRBJ1-5; D uncertain. CDR1 is MNHEY, CDR2 SVGEGT, per germline. There are 15 residues in the CDR3. V was cut by 4 bases and J by 0 bases, with 10 bases left in between. The CDR3 region has the DNA TGTGCCAGCAGTTCAGAGGGTTATAGCAATCAGCCCCAGCATTTT. Its translation is CASSSEGYSNQPQHF.

Written as DNA, the CDR3 is TGCAGCGTTGGCGGGACTAGCGGGACGAACACCGGGGAGCTGTTTTTT. Protein: CSVGGTSGTNTGELFF. The rearrangement joins TRBV29-1 to TRBJ2-2, with TRBD2 matching over 13 bases. CDR3 length: 16 residues. V shed 4 bases and J 0 bases; nucleotides not matched to a gene: 2. The germline gives CDR1 SQVTM, CDR2 ANQGSEA.

V usage is TRBV27 and J usage is TRBJ2-2, with 7 bases identical to TRBD2. There are 15 residues in the CDR3. CDR1 MNHEY and CDR2 SMNVEV come from the germline V gene (reference sequence). V was pared by 7 bases and J by 6 bases, with 11 bases of the junction left unmatched. In DNA form, the CDR3 reads TGTGCCAGCAAAGAACTAGCGCGCCCGGCCGGGGAGCTGTTTTTT. It codes for CASKELARPAGELFF.

The rearrangement joins TRBV6-6 to TRBJ2-3; a weak D match, TRBD2 (6 bases). Germline V gene data show CDR1 as MNHNY and CDR2 as SVGAGI (reference sequence). This CDR3 is 15 amino acids long. With 0 bases removed from V and 2 bases from J, the gap between germline ends came to 9 bases. The CDR3 sequence: CASSYSTGVTDTQYF. The CDR3 DNA is TGTGCCAGCAGTTACTCGACGGGAGTCACAGATACGCAGTATTTT.

The J gene is TRBJ2-5, the V gene TRBV27, with 9 nucleotides matching TRBD2. V was clipped by 6 bases and J by 1 base; unmatched bases: 18. Germline-derived CDR1 and CDR2 are MNHEY and SMNVEV (reference sequence). The CDR3 loop spans 19 amino acids. The CDR3 coding sequence is TGTGCCAGCAGGGCCAACCCGATCCGGCTAGCGGGACCCCAAGAGACCCAGTACTTC. It is translated as CASRANPIRLAGPQETQYF.

The rearrangement links TRBV15 to TRBJ2-6; 9 positions agree with TRBD1. J was trimmed by 1 base and V by 6 bases; bases with no gene match: 7. Germline assignment: CDR1 LNHNV and CDR2 YYDKDF (reference sequence). The CDR3 runs 17 residues. CDR3 protein: CATRPGTGLSGANVLTF. As DNA, the CDR3 is TGTGCCACCAGACCCGGGACAGGGTTATCTGGGGCCAACGTCCTGACTTTC.

J is TRBJ2-6 and V is TRBV10-3; 16 positions agree with TRBD2. There are 17 residues in the CDR3. Germline V CDR1 and CDR2: ENHRY, SYGVKD. J was trimmed by 2 bases and V by 9 bases; bases with no gene match: 4. The CDR3 nucleotides are TGTGCCATTTCCGGGACTAGCGGGAGGGCTGGGGCCAACGTCCTGACTTTC. This encodes CAISGTSGRAGANVLTF.

CDR3 in amino acids: CASSPRRVAIQYF. For the CDR3, the DNA is TGTGCCAGCAGCCCACGCAGGGTTGCCATTCAGTACTTC. V and J are TRBV3-1 (or the pseudogene TRBV3-2) and TRBJ2-4; a weak D match, TRBD1 (5 bases). V was shortened by 4 bases and J by 9 bases, with 13 bases between the two germline ends. The length of the CDR3 is 13 residues. Per germline, CDR1 LGHDT and CDR2 YNNKEL (reference sequence).

This clone was recorded once. The rearrangement uses TRBV27 and TRBJ2-2; unclear D gene. Per the germline V gene, CDR1 is MNHEY and CDR2 is SMNVEV (reference sequence). V was clipped by 3 bases and J by 6 bases, with 8 bases between them. This CDR3 comprises 13 residues. CDR3 residues: CASSLGWSGELFF. In nucleotides, the CDR3 is TGTGCCAGCAGTTTGGGCTGGTCCGGGGAGCTGTTTTTT.

This chain uses TRBV11-1 with TRBJ2-7; unclear D gene. Germline CDR1 and CDR2: SGHAT and FQDESV (reference sequence). The CDR3 totals 15 residues. V dropped 0 bases and J dropped 0 bases, with 9 bases sitting between them. The CDR3: CASSLADSPSYEQYF. Here the CDR3 DNA reads TGTGCCAGCAGCTTAGCAGACTCTCCCTCCTACGAGCAGTACTTC.

The chain links TRBV6-2 or TRBV6-3 to TRBJ1-1; D remains unclear. Trimming pared 2 bases from V and 4 bases from J, leaving 5 bases between. CDR3 length equals 12 residues. Germline loops: CDR1 MNHEY, CDR2 SVGEGT. The CDR3 spells CASSYGSTEAFF. The CDR3 nucleotides read TGTGCCAGCAGTTACGGTAGCACTGAAGCTTTCTTT.